These T cell receptor beta chains were read from a single sample in a study of Ad26.COV2.S vaccination and SARS-CoV-2 variants. Using immunoSEQ multiplex PCR, the repertoire was profiled, and TCRdb retains in-frame clones only, with some absent. The table has some 250,000 clones, around nine tenths seen once. The sequences come from peripheral blood, collected in a trial of Ad26.COV2.S vaccine versus placebo. The receptors shown here come from a person aged 18-60 years who received the Ad26.COV2.S COVID-19 vaccine or a placebo. The CDR3 runs from the conserved cysteine through the conserved F or W. A D gene is named only where the DNA matches it firmly. Part of the rows lack a size; the others show once, few, many or a class for expanded clones.

V gene	D gene	J gene	clone size	CDR3 DNA	CDR3 protein
TRBV3-1/TRBV3-2	TRBD2	TRBJ2-1	NA	TGTGCCAGCAGCCAAGATGACGGGGGGTTACCTTTTATCAATGAGCAGTTCTTC	CASSQDDGGLPFINEQFF
TRBV9	NA	TRBJ1-6	NA	TGTGCCAGCAGCGTCTCAGGCGCTCATAATTCACCCCTCCACTTT	CASSVSGAHNSPLHF
TRBV27	NA	TRBJ1-6	NA	TGTGCCAGCTCAGGGTTCTCTTATAATTCACCCCTCCACTTT	CASSGFSYNSPLHF
TRBV19	NA	TRBJ1-6	NA	TGTGCCAGTAGTATAGACCCCAATTCACCCCTCCACTTT	CASSIDPNSPLHF
TRBV4-2	NA	TRBJ1-5	once	TGTGCCAGCAGCCAAGATGGTAGGAGTCCCAATCAGCCCCAGCATTTT	CASSQDGRSPNQPQHF
TRBV11-2	NA	TRBJ2-2	NA	TGTGCCAGCGGTGGGGCTATAACCGGGGAGCTGTTTTTT	CASGGAITGELFF
TRBV29-1	NA	TRBJ2-7	NA	TGCAGCGTTGCATCGGATACCTACGAGCAGTACTTC	CSVASDTYEQYF
TRBV7-9	NA	TRBJ2-2	once	TGTGCCAGCAGCGGGGCGGGACATCACGCGAACACCGGGGAGCTGTTTTTT	CASSGAGHHANTGELFF
TRBV5-4	NA	TRBJ2-1	NA	TGTGCCAGCAGCTTGGTACACTACAATGAGCAGTTCTTC	CASSLVHYNEQFF
TRBV6-5	TRBD1	TRBJ2-7	NA	TGTGCCAGCAGTTTTGGGACAGGGGGAATCTACGAGCAGTACTTC	CASSFGTGGIYEQYF
TRBV3-1/TRBV3-2	TRBD2	TRBJ2-3	NA	TGTGCCAGCAGCCAAGATCCGGGACTAGCAGGGGGGACGGGCACAGATACGCAGTATTTT	CASSQDPGLAGGTGTDTQYF
TRBV19	TRBD2	TRBJ2-1	NA	TGTGCCAGTAGGCACTCTAGCGGGAGTAAGCAGTTCTTC	CASRHSSGSKQFF
TRBV15	NA	TRBJ1-2	NA	TGTGCCACCAGCAGCCCCGGAGAGGGAGGATATGGCTACACCTTC	CATSSPGEGGYGYTF
TRBV5-4	NA	TRBJ2-7	NA	TGTGCCAGCAGCTTGGGATCAACAGGGGGGGACTACGAGCAGTACTTC	CASSLGSTGGDYEQYF
TRBV3-1/TRBV3-2	TRBD2	TRBJ2-7	NA	TGTGCCAGCAGCCAAGAGAGGAGCCCAGGGGCTAGCGGGAGGCACGCATACGAGCAGTACTTC	CASSQERSPGASGRHAYEQYF
TRBV10-3	NA	TRBJ2-1	NA	TGTGCCATCAGTGAGGGAGGGATAGAGGAGCAGTTCTTC	CAISEGGIEEQFF
TRBV6-5	NA	TRBJ1-2	medium-sized	TGTGCCAGCAGGTGGGGAATGTCTGGCTACACCTTC	CASRWGMSGYTF
TRBV2	NA	TRBJ1-5	NA	TGTGCCAGCAGTGTTTATAAAGGAAATCAGCCCCAGCATTTT	CASSVYKGNQPQHF
TRBV30	NA	TRBJ1-4	NA	TGTGCCTGGAGTGCCCCAGGGGTACGATTGTTTTTT	CAWSAPGVRLFF
TRBV28	NA	TRBJ1-3	NA	TGTGCCAGCCACGTTAATGGGGGTGGAAACACCATATATTTT	CASHVNGGGNTIYF
TRBV19	TRBD1	TRBJ2-6	NA	TGTGCCAGTAGTATGACAGGGACCCGCTCTGGGGCCAACGTCCTGACTTTC	CASSMTGTRSGANVLTF
TRBV28	TRBD1	TRBJ2-7	NA	TGTGCCAGCAGTTTAGTGACAGGGAGAAGCTCCTACGAGCAGTACTTC	CASSLVTGRSSYEQYF
TRBV6-5	NA	TRBJ1-1	once	TGTGCCAGCAGCTCCGCGGGGGAAGCTTTCTTT	CASSSAGEAFF
TRBV5-1	NA	TRBJ2-7	NA	TGCGCCAGCAGCTTGGGACTAGTCTACGAGCAGTACTTC	CASSLGLVYEQYF
TRBV30	TRBD2	TRBJ2-7	NA	TGTGCCTGGACGGATGGGAGGAGCGGGAGGAGCTACGAGCAGTACTTC	CAWTDGRSGRSYEQYF
TRBV5-1	NA	TRBJ2-2	NA	TGCGCCAGCAGCTTTCTGAACACCGGGGAGCTGTTTTTT	CASSFLNTGELFF
TRBV6-4	TRBD1	TRBJ1-4	NA	TGTGCCAGCAGTGACGAATACAGGGGTAATGAAAAACTGTTTTTT	CASSDEYRGNEKLFF
TRBV2	TRBD1	TRBJ1-1	NA	TGTGCCAGCAGTCAAACAGGGGTGGGAAGCACTGAAGCTTTCTTT	CASSQTGVGSTEAFF
TRBV6-6	TRBD1	TRBJ2-3	NA	TGTGCCGCGGGACAGGGTTCGGGGACAGATACGCAGTATTTT	CAAGQGSGTDTQYF
TRBV19	TRBD1	TRBJ1-5	NA	TGTGCCAGTAGTTTGGGACAGCGTAGCAATCAGCCCCAGCATTTT	CASSLGQRSNQPQHF
TRBV25-1	TRBD1	TRBJ1-3	NA	TGTGCCAGCAGAGGACAGGGGGCTGCCGGAAACACCATATATTTT	CASRGQGAAGNTIYF
TRBV30	TRBD2	TRBJ2-7	NA	TGTGCCTGGAGGGGCAGCGGGGGGGACTACGAGCAGTACTTC	CAWRGSGGDYEQYF
TRBV18	TRBD1	TRBJ2-4	NA	TGTGCCAGCTTATCCGGGACAGGGGGAACCAAAAACATTCAGTACTTC	CASLSGTGGTKNIQYF
TRBV6-5	NA	TRBJ1-2	once	TGTGCCAGCAGTCTTTCACATTCTGGGTATGGCTACACCTTC	CASSLSHSGYGYTF
TRBV6-4	TRBD2	TRBJ2-3	few	TGTGCCAGCTCCGAAGGGACTAGCGGGGGGGCGGCAGATACGCAGTATTTT	CASSEGTSGGAADTQYF
TRBV28	NA	TRBJ2-7	NA	TGTGCCAGCCGTCGGTCGTCTATACCCTACGAGCAGTACTTC	CASRRSSIPYEQYF
TRBV5-1	TRBD2	TRBJ2-2	NA	TGCGCCAGCAGCCCCCTGGATCGCGGGGGTACCGGGGAGCTGTTTTTT	CASSPLDRGGTGELFF
TRBV6-5	NA	TRBJ2-1	NA	TGTGCCAGCAGTTCATTTTACAATGAGCAGTTCTTC	CASSSFYNEQFF
TRBV27	TRBD2	TRBJ2-1	NA	TGTGCCAGCAGTTTGGGACTAGCGGGCTCCAGCTCCTACAATGAGCAGTTCTTC	CASSLGLAGSSSYNEQFF
TRBV27	TRBD1	TRBJ2-7	NA	TGTGCCAGCTCCGGTGGACAGGGAAACTCCTACGAGCAGTACTTC	CASSGGQGNSYEQYF
TRBV6-2/TRBV6-3	NA	TRBJ2-5	NA	TGTGCCAGCAGTTACGGGGGAGCAGGTATTACTCAAGAGACCCAGTACTTC	CASSYGGAGITQETQYF
TRBV6-1	NA	TRBJ1-1	NA	TGTGCCAGCAGTGAAGCGCTTCAGGATGAAGCTTTCTTT	CASSEALQDEAFF
TRBV28	NA	TRBJ1-2	NA	TGTGCCAGCACCCAAGAACAGCTCTATGGCTACACCTTC	CASTQEQLYGYTF
TRBV6-5	NA	TRBJ2-7	NA	TGTGCCAGCAGTTACTCGTTTGGAGACGAGCAGTACTTC	CASSYSFGDEQYF
TRBV27	TRBD1	TRBJ2-7	NA	TGTGCCAGCAGTTTTGGGACAGGGGGCCCCTACGAGCAGTACTTC	CASSFGTGGPYEQYF
TRBV27	NA	TRBJ1-5	NA	TGTGCCAGCAGTCCCAAGTGGACAGCACCCAATCAGCCCCAGCATTTT	CASSPKWTAPNQPQHF
TRBV7-9	TRBD2	TRBJ2-7	NA	TGTGCCAGCAGCTCAACCAAACCCGGACTAGCGGGGACCTACGAGCAGTACTTC	CASSSTKPGLAGTYEQYF
TRBV9	NA	TRBJ1-6	NA	TGTGCCAGCAGCGTAGGACTGGACAGAGAATCACCCCTCCACTTT	CASSVGLDRESPLHF
TRBV5-1	NA	TRBJ1-3	NA	TGCGCCAGCAGCATAACAGGAGCCACTGGAAACACCATATATTTT	CASSITGATGNTIYF
TRBV15	NA	TRBJ1-5	NA	TGTGCCACCAGCAGAGATTTAGGGGGACAGCCCCAGCATTTT	CATSRDLGGQPQHF
TRBV7-2	NA	TRBJ1-3	once	TGTGCCAGCAGCCCAGATATGGTCTCTGGAAACACCATATATTTT	CASSPDMVSGNTIYF
TRBV9	NA	TRBJ1-6	NA	TGTGCCAGCAGCGTAGGGGGGGACCTTAATTCACCCCTCCACTTT	CASSVGGDLNSPLHF
TRBV4-3	NA	TRBJ2-7	few	TGCGCCAGCAGCCAAGTTTTCCCCTTCCAAACCTACGAGCAGTACTTC	CASSQVFPFQTYEQYF
TRBV29-1	TRBD2	TRBJ2-7	NA	TGCAGCGTTGCGGGACTAGCGGGAGGGAGCGAGCAGTACTTC	CSVAGLAGGSEQYF